The entry below gives a single TCR beta chain sequence along with its context. This clonotype was detected only a few times. The antigen this receptor binds is unknown. The sample holds no much larger clone one base away, and base qualities are not on file. TCR beta CDR3 regions were amplified from RNA transcripts. For the first round of RT-PCR on the TCR CDR3, the HTBI primer set was used together with the Qiagen OneStep RT-PCR kit. The libraries were constructed in a second round of multiplex PCR and then size-selected and purified. The libraries were sequenced on an Illumina HiSeq2000 using paired-end 100 bp reads. From the authors' description of their analysis: SOAPnuke was used to process the raw data, with reads discarded if the reads contained adapters or uncalled bases, had a mean Phred below 15, or lacked an exact constant-primer or identifier match. High-quality paired reads were merged with COPE v1.2.5, and unique nucleotide sequences were defined as clonotypes. MiTCR v1.1 was used to align the clonotypes against IMGT TRBV, TRBD and TRBJ reference segments. The analysis was restricted to V-J combinations with a frequency above 0.0001, which together covered just over 98% of the repertoires. A TCS score was defined as the ratio of F50 (clonal expansion) to E x V (chaos), with BLOSUM62-based TCRdist applied between CDR3 peptides within each V-J. Welch's t-statistics and random forest reduced 500 to 650 V-J features to 13, which were used in a naive Bayes classifier (R e1071). TCRdb trimmed public reads at Q25 via fastp, called clones via MiXCR and kept in-frame beta chains. Identical CDR3 proteins give one entry, which carries the most common genes and DNA. The V and J calls follow TCRdb's processing rather than the paper's. The sample yields about 600,000 distinct CDR3 sequences; roughly 15% were counted once. 2.5% to 4% of the sample is taken by the ten largest.

The sample belongs to a study of T cells in Graves' hyperthyroidism and ophthalmopathy (dated by TCRdb to about 2019). For the study in its entirety: Peripheral blood samples were taken at the time of initial diagnosis, prior to any treatment. Thyroid tissue and blood T-cell repertoires from six Graves' hyperthyroidism patients were also compared in the study. Prospective prediction of ophthalmopathy was tested in an independent validation cohort consisting of 18 hyperthyroidism patients and around 16 patients who later progressed to ophthalmopathy. The 75 to 100 discovery patients were randomly split 7:3 into training and test sets. To identify TCR V-J signatures that set the groups apart, the researchers used a discovery cohort of about a hundred patients, made up of 40 to 45 with Graves' ophthalmopathy and some 56 with stable Graves' hyperthyroidism. Following sampling, methimazole starting at 30 mg daily was given to hyperthyroidism patients, and high-dose intravenous methylprednisolone was given to ophthalmopathy patients. TCR Vbeta CDR3 sequencing of 140 or so peripheral blood samples (approximately 44 ophthalmopathy, some 75 hyperthyroidism and roughly 17 progressor patients) is reported in the paper. The study at large found these results: Sample size was not statistically predetermined, and investigators were not blinded to group allocation. In cross-validation, a model built on a 13 V-J signature told ophthalmopathy apart from stable hyperthyroidism with approximately 90% sensitivity and about 81% specificity, and in testing the same model reached 80%/75%. In validation, the model predicted progression to ophthalmopathy a median of approximately 6.3 months before onset, with about 70% sensitivity and roughly 79% specificity. Blood samples also contained most of the expanded thyroid clonotypes (frequency above 0.001), which suggests that blood repertoires may reflect thyroid immune responses.

Ophthalmopathy patients had moderately to severely active disease, Clinical Activity Score of at least 3, NOSPECS grade of at least 4, and duration under 3 months. Exclusion was applied to patients with uncontrolled infections, other autoimmune diseases, pregnancy or lactation. Clinical symptoms, serum thyroxine and TRAb, thyroid ultrasound, and orbital computed tomography formed the basis for the diagnoses. Ficoll-Paque density gradient centrifugation was used to isolate PBMCs from approximately 11 ml of fresh peripheral blood. Total RNA was extracted with Trizol reagent, and quality was checked on an Agilent 2100 Bioanalyzer. The CDR3 goes from the cysteine to the phenylalanine over 16 residues. The DNA shown is the 48-base CDR3, in frame from base 1. Taken from the germline V gene, the CDR1 and CDR2 loops are MNHEY and SVGEGT. Unmatched junction bases come to 9, with V trimmed by 8 bases and J by 0 bases.

The sample consisted of blood. The clonotype comes from a woman between 40 and 55 years old with Graves' ophthalmopathy. The V and J genes are TRBV6-2 or TRBV6-3 and TRBJ1-5, and TRBD1 aligns with 8 junction nucleotides. The CDR3 sequence is CASEKDRVYSNQPQHF. DNA sequence: TGTGCCAGCGAAAAGGACAGGGTCTATAGCAATCAGCCCCAGCATTTT.